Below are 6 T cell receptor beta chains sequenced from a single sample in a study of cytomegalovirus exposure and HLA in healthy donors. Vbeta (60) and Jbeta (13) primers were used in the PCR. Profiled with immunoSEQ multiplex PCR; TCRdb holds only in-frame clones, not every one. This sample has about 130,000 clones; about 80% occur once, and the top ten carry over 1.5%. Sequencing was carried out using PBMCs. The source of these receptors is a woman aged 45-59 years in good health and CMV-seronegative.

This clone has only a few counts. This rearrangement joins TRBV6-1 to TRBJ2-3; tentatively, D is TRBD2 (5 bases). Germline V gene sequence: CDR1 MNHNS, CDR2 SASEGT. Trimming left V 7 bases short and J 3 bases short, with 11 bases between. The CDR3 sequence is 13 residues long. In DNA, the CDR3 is TGTGCCAGCACAAAGCGGCCGACAGATACGCAGTATTTT. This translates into CASTKRPTDTQYF.

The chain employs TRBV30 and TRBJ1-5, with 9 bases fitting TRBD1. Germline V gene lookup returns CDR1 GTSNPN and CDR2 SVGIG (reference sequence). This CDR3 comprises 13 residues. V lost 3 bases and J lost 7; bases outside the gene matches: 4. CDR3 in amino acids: CAWSGDRAQPQHF. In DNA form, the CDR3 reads TGTGCCTGGAGCGGGGACAGGGCCCAGCCCCAGCATTTT.

The CDR3 region is CASSHGTSGRAGELFF. As DNA, the CDR3 is TGTGCCAGCAGCCACGGGACTAGCGGGAGGGCCGGGGAGCTGTTTTTT. The chain links TRBV5-8 to TRBJ2-2; the match to TRBD2 covers 16 bases. Germline values: CDR1 SGHTS, CDR2 YDEGEE. The CDR3 sequence is 16 residues long. The ends lost 4 bases at V and 6 bases at J; junction bases unmatched: 3.

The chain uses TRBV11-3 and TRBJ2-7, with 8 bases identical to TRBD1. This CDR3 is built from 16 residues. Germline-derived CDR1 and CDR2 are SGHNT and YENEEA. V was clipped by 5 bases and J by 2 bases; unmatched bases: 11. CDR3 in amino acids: CASSPTGQGKPYEQYV. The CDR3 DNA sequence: TGTGCCAGCAGCCCAACCGGACAGGGCAAGCCCTACGAGCAGTACGTC.

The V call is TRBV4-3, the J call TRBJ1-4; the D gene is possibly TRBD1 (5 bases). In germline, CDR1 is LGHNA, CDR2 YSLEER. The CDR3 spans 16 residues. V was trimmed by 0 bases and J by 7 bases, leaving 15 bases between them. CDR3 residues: CASSQDLGTGGEKLFF. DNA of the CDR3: TGCGCCAGCAGCCAAGATTTGGGGACTGGGGGTGAAAAACTGTTTTTT.

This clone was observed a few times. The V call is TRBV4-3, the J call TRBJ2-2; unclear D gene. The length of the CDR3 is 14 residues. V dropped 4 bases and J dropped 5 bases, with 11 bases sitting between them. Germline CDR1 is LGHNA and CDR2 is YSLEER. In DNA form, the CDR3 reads TGCGCCAGCAGCCCCACCCTAGGTACCGGGGAGCTGTTTTTT. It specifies CASSPTLGTGELFF.